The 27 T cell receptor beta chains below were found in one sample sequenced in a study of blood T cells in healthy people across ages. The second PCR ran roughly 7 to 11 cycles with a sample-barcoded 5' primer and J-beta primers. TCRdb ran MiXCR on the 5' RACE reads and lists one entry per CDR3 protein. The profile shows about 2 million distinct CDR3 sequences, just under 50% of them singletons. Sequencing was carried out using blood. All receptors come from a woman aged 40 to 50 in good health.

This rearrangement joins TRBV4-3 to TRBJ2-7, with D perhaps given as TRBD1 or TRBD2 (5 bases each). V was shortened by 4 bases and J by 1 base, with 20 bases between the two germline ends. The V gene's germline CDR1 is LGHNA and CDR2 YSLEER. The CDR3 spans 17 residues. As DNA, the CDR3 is TGCGCCAGCAGCCCGGCACCGGCCGGGACGGTTTCCTACGAGCAGTACTTC. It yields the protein CASSPAPAGTVSYEQYF.

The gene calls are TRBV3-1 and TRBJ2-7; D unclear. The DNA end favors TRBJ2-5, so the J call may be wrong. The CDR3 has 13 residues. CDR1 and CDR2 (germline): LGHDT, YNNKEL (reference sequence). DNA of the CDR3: TGTGCCAGCAGCCAACTCACCCGAGAGACCCAGTACTTC. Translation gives CASSQLTRETQYF.

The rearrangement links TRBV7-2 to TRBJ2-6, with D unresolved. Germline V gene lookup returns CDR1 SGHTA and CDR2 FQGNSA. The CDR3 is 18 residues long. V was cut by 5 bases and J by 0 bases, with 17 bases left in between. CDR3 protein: CASSLTNTLTSGANVLTF. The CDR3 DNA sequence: TGTGCCAGCAGCCTTACCAACACCTTGACCTCTGGGGCCAACGTCCTGACTTTC.

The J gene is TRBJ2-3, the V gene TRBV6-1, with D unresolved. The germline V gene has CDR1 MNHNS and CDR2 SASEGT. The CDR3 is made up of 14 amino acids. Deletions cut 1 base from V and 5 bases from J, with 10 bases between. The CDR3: CASSEGALRDTQYF. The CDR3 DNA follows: TGTGCCAGCAGTGAAGGGGCGTTGAGAGATACGCAGTATTTT.

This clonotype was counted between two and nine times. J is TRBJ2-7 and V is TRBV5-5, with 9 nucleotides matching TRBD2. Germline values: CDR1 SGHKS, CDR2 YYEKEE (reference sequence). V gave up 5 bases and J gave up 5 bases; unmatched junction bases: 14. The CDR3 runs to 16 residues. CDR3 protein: CASSPTWAGGPHEQYF. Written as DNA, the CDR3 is TGTGCCAGCAGTCCCACTTGGGCGGGGGGGCCCCACGAGCAGTACTTC.

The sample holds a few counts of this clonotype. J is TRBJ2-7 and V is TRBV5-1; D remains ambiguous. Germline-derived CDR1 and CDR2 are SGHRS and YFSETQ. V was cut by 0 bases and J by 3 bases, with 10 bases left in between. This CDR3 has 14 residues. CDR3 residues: CASSLVRNHYEQYF. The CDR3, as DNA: TGCGCCAGCAGCTTGGTCAGAAATCACTACGAGCAGTACTTC.

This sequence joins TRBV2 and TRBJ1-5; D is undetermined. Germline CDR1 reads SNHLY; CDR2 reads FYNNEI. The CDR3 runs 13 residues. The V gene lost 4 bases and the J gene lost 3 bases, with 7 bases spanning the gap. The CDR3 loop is CASSVQNNQPQHF. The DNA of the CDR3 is TGTGCCAGCAGTGTTCAGAACAATCAGCCCCAGCATTTT.

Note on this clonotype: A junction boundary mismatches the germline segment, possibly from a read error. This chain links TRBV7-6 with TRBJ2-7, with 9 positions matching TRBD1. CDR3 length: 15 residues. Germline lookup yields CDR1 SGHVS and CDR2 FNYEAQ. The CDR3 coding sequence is TGTGCCAGCAGATTAGGGACAGGGAGCTCCTACGAGCAGTACTTC. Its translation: CASRLGTGSSYEQYF.

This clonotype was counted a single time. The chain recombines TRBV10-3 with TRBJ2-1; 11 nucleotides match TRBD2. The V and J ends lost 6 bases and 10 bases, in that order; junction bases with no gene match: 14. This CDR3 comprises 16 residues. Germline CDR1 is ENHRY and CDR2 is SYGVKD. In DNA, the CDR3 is TGTGCCATCAGCGACGTTAGCGGGGGGGAATTTCTCGAGCAGTTCTTC. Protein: CAISDVSGGEFLEQFF.

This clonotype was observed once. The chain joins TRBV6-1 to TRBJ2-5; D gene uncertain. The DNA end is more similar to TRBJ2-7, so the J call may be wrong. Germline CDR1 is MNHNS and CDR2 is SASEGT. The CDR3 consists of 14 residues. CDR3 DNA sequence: TGTGCCAGCAGTGATACGAACTGGGGCTACGAGCAGTACTTC. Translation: CASSDTNWGYEQYF.

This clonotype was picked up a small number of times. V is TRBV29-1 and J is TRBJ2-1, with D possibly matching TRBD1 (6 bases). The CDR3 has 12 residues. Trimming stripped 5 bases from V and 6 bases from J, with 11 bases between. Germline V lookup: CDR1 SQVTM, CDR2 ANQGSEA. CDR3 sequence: CSVQLGGNEQFF. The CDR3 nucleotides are TGCAGCGTTCAACTAGGGGGCAATGAGCAGTTCTTC.

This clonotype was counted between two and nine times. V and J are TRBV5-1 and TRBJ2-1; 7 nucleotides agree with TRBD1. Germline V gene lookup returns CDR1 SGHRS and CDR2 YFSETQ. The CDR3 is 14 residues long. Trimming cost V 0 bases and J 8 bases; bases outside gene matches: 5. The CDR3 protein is CASSLGQGIHEQFF. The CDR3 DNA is TGCGCCAGCAGCTTGGGACAGGGTATACATGAGCAGTTCTTC.

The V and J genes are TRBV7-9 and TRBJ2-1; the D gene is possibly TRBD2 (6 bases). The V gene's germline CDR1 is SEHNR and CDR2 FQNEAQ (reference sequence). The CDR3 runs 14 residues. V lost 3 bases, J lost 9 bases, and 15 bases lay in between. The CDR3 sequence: CASSLEGPHAEQFF. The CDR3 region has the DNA TGTGCCAGCAGCTTGGAGGGCCCTCACGCTGAGCAGTTCTTC.

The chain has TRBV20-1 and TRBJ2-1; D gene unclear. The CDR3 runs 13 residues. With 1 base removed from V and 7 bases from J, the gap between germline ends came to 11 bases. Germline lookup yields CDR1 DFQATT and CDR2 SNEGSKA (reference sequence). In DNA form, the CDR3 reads TGCAGTGCTAGAGCAGGCGCCGCTAATGAGCAGTTCTTC. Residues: CSARAGAANEQFF.

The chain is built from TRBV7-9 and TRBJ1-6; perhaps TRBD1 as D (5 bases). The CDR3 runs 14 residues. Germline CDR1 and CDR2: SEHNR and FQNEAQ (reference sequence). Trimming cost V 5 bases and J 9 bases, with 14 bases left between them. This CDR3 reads CASSIGTNSSPLHF. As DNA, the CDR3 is TGTGCCAGCAGCATAGGGACCAACAGTTCACCCCTCCACTTT.

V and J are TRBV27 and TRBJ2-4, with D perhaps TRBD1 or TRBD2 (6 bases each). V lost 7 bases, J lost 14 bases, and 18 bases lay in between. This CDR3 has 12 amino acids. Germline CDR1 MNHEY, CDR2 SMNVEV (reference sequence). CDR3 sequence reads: CASTLEGDSKYF. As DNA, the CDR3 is TGTGCCAGCACCCTGGAGGGGGACTCTAAGTACTTC.

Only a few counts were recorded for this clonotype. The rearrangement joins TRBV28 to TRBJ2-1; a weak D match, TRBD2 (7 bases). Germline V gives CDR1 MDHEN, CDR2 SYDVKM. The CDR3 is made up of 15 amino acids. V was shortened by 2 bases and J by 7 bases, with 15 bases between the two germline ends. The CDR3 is CASSLLVGGQNEQFF. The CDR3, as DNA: TGTGCCAGCAGTTTACTGGTGGGGGGGCAGAATGAGCAGTTCTTC.

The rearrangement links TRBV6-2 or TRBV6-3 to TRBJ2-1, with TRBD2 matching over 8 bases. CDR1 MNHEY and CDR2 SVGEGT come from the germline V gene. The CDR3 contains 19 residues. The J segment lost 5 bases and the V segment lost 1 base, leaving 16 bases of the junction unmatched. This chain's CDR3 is CASSYFRNGTSRKDNEQFF. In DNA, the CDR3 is TGTGCCAGCAGTTACTTCCGGAATGGGACTAGTAGGAAAGACAATGAGCAGTTCTTC.

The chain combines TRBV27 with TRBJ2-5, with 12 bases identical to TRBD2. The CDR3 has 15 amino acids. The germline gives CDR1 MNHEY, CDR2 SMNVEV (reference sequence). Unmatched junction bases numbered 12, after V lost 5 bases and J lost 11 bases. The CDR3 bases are TGTGCCAGCAGTCCCTGGGGAACTAGCGGGGGGAGACAGTACTTC. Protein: CASSPWGTSGGRQYF.

In DNA form, the CDR3 reads TGTGCCAGCAGCCGAACAGAAGGCCTCGTTGAGCAGTACTTC. It specifies CASSRTEGLVEQYF. The V and J genes are TRBV3-1 and TRBJ2-7; D is uncertain. Trimming removed 4 bases at V and 7 bases at J, with 17 bases between. CDR3 length equals 14 residues. Germline lookup yields CDR1 LGHDT and CDR2 YNNKEL (reference sequence).

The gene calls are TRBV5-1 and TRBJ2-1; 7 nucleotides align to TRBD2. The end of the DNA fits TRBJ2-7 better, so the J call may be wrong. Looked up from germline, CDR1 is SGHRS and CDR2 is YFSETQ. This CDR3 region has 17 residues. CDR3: CASSSQAERGTYNEQYF. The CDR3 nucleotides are TGCGCCAGCAGCTCACAAGCGGAGCGGGGAACATACAATGAGCAGTACTTC.

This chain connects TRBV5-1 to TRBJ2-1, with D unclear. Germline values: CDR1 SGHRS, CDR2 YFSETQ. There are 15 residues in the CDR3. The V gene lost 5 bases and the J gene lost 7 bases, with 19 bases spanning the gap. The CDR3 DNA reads TGCGCCAGCAGGGTAGAGGCCTCGATCTTTAATGAGCAGTTCTTC. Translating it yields CASRVEASIFNEQFF.

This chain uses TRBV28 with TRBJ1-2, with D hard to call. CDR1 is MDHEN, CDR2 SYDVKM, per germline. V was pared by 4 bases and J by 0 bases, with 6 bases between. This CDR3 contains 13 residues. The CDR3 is CASSSPPNYGYTF. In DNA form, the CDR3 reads TGTGCCAGCAGTTCCCCTCCTAACTATGGCTACACCTTC.

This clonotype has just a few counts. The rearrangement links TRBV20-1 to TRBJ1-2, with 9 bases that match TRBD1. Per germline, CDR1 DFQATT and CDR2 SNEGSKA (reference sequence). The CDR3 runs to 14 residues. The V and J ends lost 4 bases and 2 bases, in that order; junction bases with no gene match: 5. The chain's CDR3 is CSATAGQGNYGYTF. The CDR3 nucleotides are TGCAGTGCTACAGCAGGACAGGGGAACTATGGCTACACCTTC.

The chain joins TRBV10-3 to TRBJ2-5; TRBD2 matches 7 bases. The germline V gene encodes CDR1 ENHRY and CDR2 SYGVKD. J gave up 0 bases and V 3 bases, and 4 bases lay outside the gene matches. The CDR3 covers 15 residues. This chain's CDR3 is CAISDWGGNQETQYF. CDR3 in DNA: TGTGCCATCAGTGACTGGGGGGGAAACCAAGAGACCCAGTACTTC.

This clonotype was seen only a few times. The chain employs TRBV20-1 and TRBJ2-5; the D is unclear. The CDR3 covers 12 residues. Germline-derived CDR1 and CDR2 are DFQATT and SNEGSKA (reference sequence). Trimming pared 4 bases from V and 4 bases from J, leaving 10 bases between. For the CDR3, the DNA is TGCAGTGCTAATATCGACGGAGAGACCCAGTACTTC. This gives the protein CSANIDGETQYF.

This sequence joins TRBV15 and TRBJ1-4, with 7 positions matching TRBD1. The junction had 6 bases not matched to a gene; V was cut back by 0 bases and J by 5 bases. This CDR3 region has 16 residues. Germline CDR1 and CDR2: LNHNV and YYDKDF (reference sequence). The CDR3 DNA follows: TGTGCCACCAGCAGAGATCGACAGGGTAACAATGAAAAACTGTTTTTT. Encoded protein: CATSRDRQGNNEKLFF.